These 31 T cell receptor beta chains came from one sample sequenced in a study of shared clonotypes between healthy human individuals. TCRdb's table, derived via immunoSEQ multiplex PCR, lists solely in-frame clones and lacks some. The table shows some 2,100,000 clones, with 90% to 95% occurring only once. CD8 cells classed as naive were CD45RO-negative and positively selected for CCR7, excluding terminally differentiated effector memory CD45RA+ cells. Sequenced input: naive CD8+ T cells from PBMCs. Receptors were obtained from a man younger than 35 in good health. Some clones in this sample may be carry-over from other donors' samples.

The CDR3 reads CASSYSILSDYEQYF. The CDR3 region has the DNA TGTGCCAGCAGTTACTCGATCTTGAGCGACTACGAGCAGTACTTC. The rearrangement uses TRBV6-5 and TRBJ2-7; unclear D gene. This CDR3 has 15 amino acids. Germline CDR1 reads MNHEY; CDR2 reads SVGAGI. Trimming shortened V by 0 bases and J by 3 bases, and 12 bases separated the two germline ends.

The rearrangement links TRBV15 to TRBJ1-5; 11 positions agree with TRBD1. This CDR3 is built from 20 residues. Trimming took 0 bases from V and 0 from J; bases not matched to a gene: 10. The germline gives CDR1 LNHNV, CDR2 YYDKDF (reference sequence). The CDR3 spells CATSREGTGGMLNSNQPQHF. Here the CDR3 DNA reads TGTGCCACCAGCAGAGAGGGGACAGGGGGGATGCTTAATAGCAATCAGCCCCAGCATTTT.

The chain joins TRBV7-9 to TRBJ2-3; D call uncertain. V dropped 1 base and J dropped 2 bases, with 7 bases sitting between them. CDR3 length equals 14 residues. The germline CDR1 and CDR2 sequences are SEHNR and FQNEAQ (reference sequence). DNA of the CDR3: TGTGCCAGCAGCTTAGTTAAGGACACAGATACGCAGTATTTT. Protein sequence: CASSLVKDTDTQYF.

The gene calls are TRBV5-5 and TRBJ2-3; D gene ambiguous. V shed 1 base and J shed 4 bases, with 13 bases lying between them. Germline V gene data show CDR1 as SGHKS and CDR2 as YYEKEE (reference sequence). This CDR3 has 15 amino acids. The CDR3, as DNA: TGTGCCAGCAGCTTGTCCCGGACCACCGCAGATACGCAGTATTTT. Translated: CASSLSRTTADTQYF.

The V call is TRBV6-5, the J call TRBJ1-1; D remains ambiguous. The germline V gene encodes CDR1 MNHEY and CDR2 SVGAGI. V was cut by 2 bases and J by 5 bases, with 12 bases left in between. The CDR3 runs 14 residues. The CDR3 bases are TGTGCCAGCAGTTACAGGACGGGGTGGACTGAAGCTTTCTTT. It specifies CASSYRTGWTEAFF.

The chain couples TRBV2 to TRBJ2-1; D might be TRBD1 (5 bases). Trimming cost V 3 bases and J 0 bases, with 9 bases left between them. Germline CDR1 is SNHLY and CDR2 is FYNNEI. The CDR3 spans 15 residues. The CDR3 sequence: CASSEYRTSYNEQFF. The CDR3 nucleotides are TGTGCCAGCAGTGAGTACAGGACCTCCTACAATGAGCAGTTCTTC.

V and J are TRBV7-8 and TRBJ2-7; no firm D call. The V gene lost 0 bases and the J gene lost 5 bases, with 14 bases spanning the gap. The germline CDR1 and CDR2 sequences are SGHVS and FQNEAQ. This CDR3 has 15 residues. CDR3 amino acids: CASSLAPSGFHEQYF. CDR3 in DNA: TGTGCCAGCAGCTTAGCGCCGTCGGGTTTCCACGAGCAGTACTTC.

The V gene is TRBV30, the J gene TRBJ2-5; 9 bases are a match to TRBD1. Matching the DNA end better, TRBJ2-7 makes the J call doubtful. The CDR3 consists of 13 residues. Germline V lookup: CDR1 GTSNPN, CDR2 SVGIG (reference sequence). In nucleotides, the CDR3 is TGTGCCTGTGCGGACAGGGGTTCCTACGAGCAGTACTTC. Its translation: CACADRGSYEQYF.

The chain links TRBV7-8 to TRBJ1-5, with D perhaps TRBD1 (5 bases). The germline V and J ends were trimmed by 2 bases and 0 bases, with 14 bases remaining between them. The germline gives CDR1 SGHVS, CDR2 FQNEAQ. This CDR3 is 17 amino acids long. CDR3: CASSLWDAQYSNQPQHF. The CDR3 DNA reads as TGTGCCAGCAGCTTATGGGACGCCCAGTATAGCAATCAGCCCCAGCATTTT.

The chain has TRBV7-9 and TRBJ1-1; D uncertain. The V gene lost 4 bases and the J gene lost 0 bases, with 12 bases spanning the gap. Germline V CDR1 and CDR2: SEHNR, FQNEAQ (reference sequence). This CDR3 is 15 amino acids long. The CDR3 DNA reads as TGTGCCAGCAGCTCAGTCGGCAGCATGAACACTGAAGCTTTCTTT. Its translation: CASSSVGSMNTEAFF.

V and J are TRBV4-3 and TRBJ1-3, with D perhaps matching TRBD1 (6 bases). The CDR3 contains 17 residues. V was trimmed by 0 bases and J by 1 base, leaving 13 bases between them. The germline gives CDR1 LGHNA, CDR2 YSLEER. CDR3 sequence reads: CASSQDTEGGSGNTIYF. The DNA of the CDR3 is TGCGCCAGCAGCCAAGACACCGAGGGGGGTTCTGGAAACACCATATATTTT.

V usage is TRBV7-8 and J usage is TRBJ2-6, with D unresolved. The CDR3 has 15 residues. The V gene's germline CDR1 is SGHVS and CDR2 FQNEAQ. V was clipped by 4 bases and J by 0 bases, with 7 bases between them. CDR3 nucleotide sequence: TGTGCCAGCAGCTCAAGTTTCTCTGGGGCCAACGTCCTGACTTTC. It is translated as CASSSSFSGANVLTF.

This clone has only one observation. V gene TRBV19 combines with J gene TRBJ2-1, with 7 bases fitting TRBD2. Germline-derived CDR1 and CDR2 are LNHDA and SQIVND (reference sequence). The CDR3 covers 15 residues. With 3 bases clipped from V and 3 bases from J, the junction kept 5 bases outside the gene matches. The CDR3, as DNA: TGTGCCAGTAGTATCCTGAGCGGGGACTACAATGAGCAGTTCTTC. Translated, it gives CASSILSGDYNEQFF.

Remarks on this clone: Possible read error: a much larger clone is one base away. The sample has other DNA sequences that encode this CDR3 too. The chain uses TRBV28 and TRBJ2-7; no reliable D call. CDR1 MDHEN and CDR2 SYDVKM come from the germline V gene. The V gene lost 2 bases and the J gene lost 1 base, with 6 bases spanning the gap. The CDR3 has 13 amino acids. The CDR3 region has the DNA TGTGCCAGCAGTTTAGGCAGTTCCTACGAGCAGTACTTC. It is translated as CASSLGSSYEQYF.

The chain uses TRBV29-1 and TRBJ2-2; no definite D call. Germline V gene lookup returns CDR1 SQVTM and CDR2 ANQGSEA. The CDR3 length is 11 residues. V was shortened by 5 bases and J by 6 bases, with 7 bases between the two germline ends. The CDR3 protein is CSVRSAGELFF. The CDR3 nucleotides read TGCAGCGTTCGGTCGGCCGGGGAGCTGTTTTTT.

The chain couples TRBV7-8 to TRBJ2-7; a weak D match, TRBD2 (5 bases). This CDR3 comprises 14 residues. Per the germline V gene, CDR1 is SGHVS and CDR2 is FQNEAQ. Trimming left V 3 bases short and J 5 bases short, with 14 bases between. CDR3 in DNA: TGTGCCAGCAGCTTGTCGGGGTCTCTCCACGAGCAGTACTTC. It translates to CASSLSGSLHEQYF.

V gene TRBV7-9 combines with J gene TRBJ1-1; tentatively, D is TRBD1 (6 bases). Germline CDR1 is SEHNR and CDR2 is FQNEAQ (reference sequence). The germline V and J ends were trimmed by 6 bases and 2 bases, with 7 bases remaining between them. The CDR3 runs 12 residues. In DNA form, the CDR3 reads TGTGCCAGCAGGGACAGCAACACTGAAGCTTTCTTT. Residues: CASRDSNTEAFF.

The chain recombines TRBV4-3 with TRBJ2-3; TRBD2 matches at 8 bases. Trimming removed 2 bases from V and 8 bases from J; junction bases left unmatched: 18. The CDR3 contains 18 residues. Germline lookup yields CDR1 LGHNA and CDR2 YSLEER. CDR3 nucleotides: TGCGCCAGCAGCCAAAGTGGGGCACTAGCGGAGATCCCGGTTACGCAGTATTTT. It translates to CASSQSGALAEIPVTQYF.

The CDR3 here is CASSLDGTGDEKLFF. CDR3 in DNA: TGTGCCAGCAGCTTAGATGGGACAGGGGATGAAAAACTGTTTTTT. The J gene is TRBJ1-4, the V gene TRBV7-9, with TRBD1 matching over 10 bases. Germline-derived CDR1 and CDR2 are SEHNR and FQNEAQ (reference sequence). J was trimmed by 6 bases and V by 1 base; bases with no gene match: 2. This CDR3 is built from 15 residues.

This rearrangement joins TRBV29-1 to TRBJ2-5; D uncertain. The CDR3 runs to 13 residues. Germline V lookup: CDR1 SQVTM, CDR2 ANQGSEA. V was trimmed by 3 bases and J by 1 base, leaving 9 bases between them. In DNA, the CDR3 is TGCAGCGTTGATTGGGGTTTCCAAGAGACCCAGTACTTC. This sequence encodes CSVDWGFQETQYF.

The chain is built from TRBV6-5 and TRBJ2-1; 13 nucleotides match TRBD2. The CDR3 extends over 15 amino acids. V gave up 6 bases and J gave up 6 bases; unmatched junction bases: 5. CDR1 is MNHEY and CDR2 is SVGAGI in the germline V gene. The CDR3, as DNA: TGTGCCAGCAGCTATACTAGCGGGAGGGCCAATGAGCAGTTCTTC. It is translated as CASSYTSGRANEQFF.

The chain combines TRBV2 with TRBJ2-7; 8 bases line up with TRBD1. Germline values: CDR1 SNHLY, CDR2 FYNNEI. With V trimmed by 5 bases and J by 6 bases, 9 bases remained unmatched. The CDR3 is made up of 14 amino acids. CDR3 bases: TGTGCCAGCAGTACACGGGACAGGAGAAGCGAGCAGTACTTC. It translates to CASSTRDRRSEQYF.

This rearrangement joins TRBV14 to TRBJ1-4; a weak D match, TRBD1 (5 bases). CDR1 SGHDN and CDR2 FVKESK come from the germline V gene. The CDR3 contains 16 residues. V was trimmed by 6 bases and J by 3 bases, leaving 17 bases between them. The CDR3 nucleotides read TGTGCCAGCAGTGCTTGGGGGTTGAAGGCTAATGAAAAACTGTTTTTT. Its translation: CASSAWGLKANEKLFF.

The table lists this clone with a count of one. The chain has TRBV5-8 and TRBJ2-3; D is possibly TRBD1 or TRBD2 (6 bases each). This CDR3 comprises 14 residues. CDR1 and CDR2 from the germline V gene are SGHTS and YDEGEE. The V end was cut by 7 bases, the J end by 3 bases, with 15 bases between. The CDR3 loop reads CASEDTGRTDTQYF. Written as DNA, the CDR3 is TGTGCCAGCGAGGACACAGGGAGGACAGATACGCAGTATTTT.

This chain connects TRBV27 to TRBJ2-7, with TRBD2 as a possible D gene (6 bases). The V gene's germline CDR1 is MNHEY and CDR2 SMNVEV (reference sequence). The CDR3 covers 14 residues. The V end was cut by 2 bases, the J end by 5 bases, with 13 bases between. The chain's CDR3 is CASSLSGGWHEQYF. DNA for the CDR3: TGTGCCAGCAGTTTAAGTGGGGGGTGGCACGAGCAGTACTTC.

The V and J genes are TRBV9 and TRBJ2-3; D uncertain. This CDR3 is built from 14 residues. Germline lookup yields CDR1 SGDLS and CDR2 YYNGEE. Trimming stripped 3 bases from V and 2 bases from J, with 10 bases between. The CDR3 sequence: CASSAQLVTDTQYF. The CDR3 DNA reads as TGTGCCAGCAGCGCCCAATTAGTCACAGATACGCAGTATTTT.

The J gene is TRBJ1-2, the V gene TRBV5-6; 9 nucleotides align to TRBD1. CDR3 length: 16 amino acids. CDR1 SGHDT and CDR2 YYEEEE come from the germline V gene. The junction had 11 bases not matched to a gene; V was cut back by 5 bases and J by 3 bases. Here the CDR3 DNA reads TGTGCCAGCAGGCCTCAAACCCGGGACAGGGACTATGGCTACACCTTC. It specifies CASRPQTRDRDYGYTF.

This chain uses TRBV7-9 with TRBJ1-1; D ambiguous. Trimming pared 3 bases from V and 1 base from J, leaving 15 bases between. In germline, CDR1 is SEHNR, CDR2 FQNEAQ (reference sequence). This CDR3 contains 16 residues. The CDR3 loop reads CASSFRLDPRNTEAFF. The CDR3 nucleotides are TGTGCCAGCAGCTTCCGCCTTGACCCTCGGAACACTGAAGCTTTCTTT.

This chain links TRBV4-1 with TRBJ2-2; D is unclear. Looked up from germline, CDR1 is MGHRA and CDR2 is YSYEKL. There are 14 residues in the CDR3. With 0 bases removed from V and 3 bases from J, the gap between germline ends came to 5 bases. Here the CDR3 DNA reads TGCGCCAGCAGCCAAGATTCACACACCGGGGAGCTGTTTTTT. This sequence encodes CASSQDSHTGELFF.

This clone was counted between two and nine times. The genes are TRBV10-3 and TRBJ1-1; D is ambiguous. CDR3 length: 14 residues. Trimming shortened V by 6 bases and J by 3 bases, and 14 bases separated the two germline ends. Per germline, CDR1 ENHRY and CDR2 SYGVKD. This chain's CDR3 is CAISDPALYTEAFF. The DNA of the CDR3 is TGTGCCATCAGCGATCCTGCCCTTTACACTGAAGCTTTCTTT.

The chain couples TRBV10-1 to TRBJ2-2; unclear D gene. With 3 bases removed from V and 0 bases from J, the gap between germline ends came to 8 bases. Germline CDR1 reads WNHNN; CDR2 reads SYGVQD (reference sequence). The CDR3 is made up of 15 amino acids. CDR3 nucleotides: TGCGCCAGCAGTGAAACGGCAGCGAACACCGGGGAGCTGTTTTTT. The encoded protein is CASSETAANTGELFF.